This T cell receptor (beta chain) was sequenced in a study of T cell responses to AZD1222 COVID-19 vaccine. Looking at the study overall: Timing groups of about 4 and about 12 weeks for second doses were pooled. Broader study findings: Donors, mostly white British, included more females; clonal diversity was possibly underestimated. Baseline antibody screening turned up just a handful of seropositive AZD1222 recipients.

CDR1 is MDHEN and CDR2 is SYDVKM in the germline V gene. Trimming removed 6 bases from V and 5 bases from J; junction bases left unmatched: 20. The CDR3 is made up of 18 amino acids. Points on this clone: Its specificity is unknown.

This table comes from immunoSEQ multiplex PCR, and its TCRdb copy is limited to in-frame clones, with some not included. The table lists roughly 130,000 clones, over 85% of them singletons. The source was peripheral blood, collected on day 0 of AZD1222 vaccination. The sequence was obtained from an adult in good health. The chain recombines TRBV28 with TRBJ2-5; TRBD1 aligns across 8 bases. CDR3 nucleotides: TGTGCCAGCAGCCGCCCACTCACAGGGGGAAGGGTTAGGGAGACCCAGTACTTC. Translating gives CASSRPLTGGRVRETQYF.